This T cell receptor (beta chain) was sequenced in a study of cytomegalovirus exposure and HLA in healthy donors (dated by TCRdb to 2017 to 2019). Describing the broader study: An earlier analysis of some 620 of the donors reported about 280 Gb of sequence data and approximately 120 million unique TCR beta sequences obtained from some 170 million T cells. An early release that covered roughly 600 HLA-typed donors contained approximately 300 gigabases of sequencing data and tens of millions of unique TCR sequences. Among the approximately 400 genotyped donors, under 90% belonged to the genetic ancestry cluster associated with self-reported Caucasian donors. The study aimed to test whether signatures of past pathogen exposure could be identified by cataloging public T cell receptors. The study profiled the T cell repertoires of hundreds of subjects by immunosequencing and related them to cytomegalovirus serostatus. In addition to the first cohort of several hundred subjects, a separate validation cohort of under 150 different subjects was used. High-throughput TCR immunosequencing, statistical association of individual TCRs with disease status, and machine learning were combined to predict cytomegalovirus infection status. To study patterns of TCR occurrence, a later analysis re-analyzed previously published TCR beta repertoires from more than 550 donors and added high-resolution HLA genotyping. The later analysis used no new phenotypic data to find candidate immune exposures, relying instead on TCR beta sequences and their occurrence across donors. To decide whether each TCR beta V gene segment behaved as functional or pseudogenic, an earlier analysis of some 600 of the donors relied on high-throughput TCR beta sequencing. Donor age, sex, ethnicity and CMV serostatus were compiled alongside the repertoire data. A later genetic analysis used genome-wide SNP genotypes for about 65% of the 666 donors, treating that subset as a discovery cohort. All discovery cohort repertoires had been generated on a single sequencing platform. Class I and class II HLA loci were covered by the typing at four-digit resolution. The number of typed donors differed by locus: about 629-630 for A, B, C, DRB1 and DQB1; approximately 530 for DQA1; over 600 for DPA1; and some 450 for DPB1. Five DR-DQ haplotypes were treated as single units for association and clustering because of strong linkage in the cohort. Among 300 to 500 genotyped donors of the cohort, an average of around 250,000 unique TCR beta nucleotide sequences was sequenced per donor, of which about 19% were non-productive.

About this clone: Its antigen is unknown. Compared with germline, one end of the junction differs, possibly owing to a read error.

Study-level results and caveats: In a later analysis, HLA-associated TCR beta chains were found to be more clonally expanded and to have lower generation probabilities than equally common non-associated chains. According to a later analysis, parvovirus B19, influenza, CMV and Epstein-Barr virus appeared linked to several top co-occurrence clusters. The presence/absence analyses assumed that sequencing depth was roughly uniform across donors, and that assumption may not be true. An earlier analysis of several hundred of the donors showed that most TCR beta V segments appeared in productive rearrangements either about 87% or about 30% of the time, which broadly matched IMGT annotations. Because counts were too low, roughly 16 rarely observed V segments, including chromosome 9 orphons, were left out of the earlier analysis of roughly 600 of the donors. When HLA alleles, especially DR and DQ, strongly co-occurred, attributing TCR associations to individual alleles was difficult. For the cohort, immune exposure information was limited to CMV serostatus. A total of 150 to 200 TCR beta chains were listed by the study as associated with cytomegalovirus. A cluster of highly shared sequence variants was judged likely to be a technical artifact of the sequencing pipeline. Three of the identified cytomegalovirus-associated TCR beta chains were confirmed in vitro to be specific for cytomegalovirus antigens. Specific HLA alleles were associated with roughly 17,000 TCR beta sequences at a false discovery rate of 0.05 in a later analysis. While some public TCRs were present in many individuals, most TCR sequences turned up only very rarely across donors. According to a later analysis, TCR association rates differed among HLA loci, with DRB1 alleles showing the most associated TCRs and HLA-C alleles showing the fewest. A further reported finding was that TCR beta sequences accurately predicted the HLA-A and HLA-B alleles for most subjects in the first cohort. In this cohort, only TCR beta chains were sequenced, and detectable features were limited by the absence of alpha or paired-chain data. V-gene and J-gene trimming of TCR beta chains was associated with a missense DCLRE1C variant in a later genetic analysis, and the association was replicated in an independent cohort. A later analysis found that most CMV-associated TCR beta chains appeared HLA-restricted, with HLA associations seemingly driven largely by CMV exposure. Some IMGT-functional V segments, including TRBV6-2 and TRBV6-3, could not be distinguished by the 87-base-pair reads and were therefore excluded. According to the authors, the approach could potentially be generalized to other disease states and immunological phenotypes. The classifier was reported to diagnose cytomegalovirus status with high specificity and sensitivity in both the original cohort and the validation cohort. Because some donors lacked HLA typing at each locus, the association tests relied only on the typed subset. In a later genetic analysis, fewer N-insertions in productive TCRs were reported among donors in an Asian-associated ancestry cluster than the roughly 640-donor mean. Linkage disequilibrium might explain the correlated functional status among segregating V segments, but an unknown experimental factor could not be ruled out.

The method behind the library was the immunoSEQ multiplex PCR assay. A mixture of 60 forward primers for TCR Vbeta segments and 13 reverse primers for TCR Jbeta segments was used in the multiplex PCR. The CDR3 region of rearranged TCR beta genes was amplified from genomic DNA by a multiplex PCR assay. The amplified TCR beta libraries were sequenced on the Illumina HiSeq System as 87-base-pair reads. The paper's processing steps were these. A later analysis counted 75 million to 100 million unique TCR beta chains across the 500 to 850 repertoires, and 9 million to 14 million of these chains were shared by at least two donors. Raw reads were error-corrected and collapsed into unique sequences by a nearest-neighbor algorithm in which closely related sequences were merged to remove PCR and sequencing errors. Alignment of CDR3 sequences to IMGT reference sequences was used to assign V, D and J gene segments. For a sequence to be retained, a match of at least six nucleotides was required to both a V gene segment and a J gene segment. A rearrangement counted as productive if the CDR3 had no stop codons and remained in frame with V and J, and every other rearrangement counted as non-productive. Following IMGT convention, CDR3 was defined as the stretch from the second conserved V-encoded cysteine to the conserved J-encoded phenylalanine. The earlier analysis of some 540 of the donors excluded any sequence lacking an unambiguous match to a single V gene segment. In an earlier analysis of 587 of the donors, V segments were called functional above 56.7% productive rearrangements and were called segregating when the between-donor standard deviation exceeded 5%. A statistical classification framework was built to diagnose cytomegalovirus status from the catalog of TCR beta chain sequences. V and J gene assignment, in a later analysis, came from comparing TCR nucleotide sequences with IMGT/GENE-DB human TR gene sequences. The TCRdist pipeline was used in a later analysis to assign CDR3 sequences and most-parsimonious VDJ recombination scenarios. In a later analysis, each TCR beta chain was defined by its CDR3 amino acid sequence together with its V-gene family, and reads without a unique V-gene family were excluded. A later analysis removed 500 to 600 highly shared, low-generation-probability nucleotide sequences to deal with suspected cross-contamination and a sequencing artifact. For each public chain, a later analysis derived a clonal expansion index from normalized ranks of inferred template counts within each repertoire. A later analysis computed generation probabilities with a VDJ recombination model fitted to out-of-frame rearrangements, and checked the results against IGoR. In a later analysis, TCR-TCR, TCR-HLA and TCR-CMV co-occurrence was scored with hypergeometric tests, and a repertoire-size bias correction was applied to TCR pairs. A later analysis estimated false discovery rates by permuting HLA or CMV assignments 20 times. In a later analysis, co-occurring TCRs were grouped using DBSCAN, with TCRdist sequence similarity added in when clustering inside HLA-allele-positive subsets. Co-occurrence clustering excluded repertoires with fewer than 30,000 or more than 120,000 public chains, plus five with anomalous nucleotide sharing. TCRdb mirrors the immuneACCESS table, restricted to in-frame sequences. Some clones are absent from its copies; in checked studies, under half trace to an unresolved V gene, and the reason for the others is unknown. V, J and clone size are those of that table, while D and trimming were read from the DNA. For this sample there are roughly 150,000 clones; 60% to 80% appear just once. The ten most abundant clones make up roughly 0.68% of the sample.

The CDR3 starts with the cysteine, ends with the phenylalanine, and has 17 residues. Only CDR3 DNA remains: 51 bases, in frame from the first base. From a lookup of the germline V gene (reference sequence), CDR1 and CDR2 are SEHNR and FQNEAQ. In total, 630 or so healthy bone marrow donors made up the cohort. At the time of sampling, all cohort members were nominally healthy, though unrecorded immune exposures were likely present. The donor tested CMV seronegative and was one of the 352 seronegative cohort members. A peripheral blood sample was provided by each donor, and peripheral blood mononuclear cells were used for TCR beta sequencing. The Qiagen DNeasy Blood Extraction Kit was used to extract genomic DNA from the blood cell samples.

Sequenced input: PBMCs. This receptor was identified in a male donor in good health and CMV-seronegative. The rearranged chain carries TRBV7-9 and TRBJ1-3; 9 junctional bases match TRBD1. The CDR3 loop reads CSSSPRQGGSSGNTIYF. The sequenced DNA is TGTTCCAGCAGCCCGAGACAGGGGGGTTCCTCTGGAAACACCATATATTTT.